The rows below give T cell receptor beta chains drawn from one sample of a study of T cell changes during pregnancy in multiple sclerosis. Sequencing used immunoSEQ multiplex PCR; TCRdb keeps in-frame clones, though not all of them. The sample has around 30,000 clones, nearly 90% seen once. The starting material was CD8+ T cells from peripheral blood mononuclear cells, obtained in the second trimester of pregnancy. The receptor set was obtained from a female donor with multiple sclerosis, enrolled in a pregnancy study. CDR3s include the opening cysteine and the closing phenylalanine or tryptophan. The D gene is left open where the match is weak. Some rows have no size entry. The others give once, few or many, or a class for an expanded clone.

CDR3 protein	CDR3 DNA	clone size	V gene	J gene	D gene
CASSGGQGKYEQYF	TGCGCCAGCAGCGGCGGACAGGGAAAATACGAGCAGTACTTC	-	TRBV5-1	TRBJ2-7	TRBD1
CASSFDWTSGGERETQYF	TGCGCCAGCAGCTTCGATTGGACTAGCGGGGGTGAGAGGGAGACCCAGTACTTC	-	TRBV5-1	TRBJ2-5	TRBD2
CASSETGAEAFF	TGTGCCAGCAGCGAGACAGGGGCTGAAGCTTTCTTT	-	TRBV7-9	TRBJ1-1	TRBD1
CASSYGLAGYNEQFF	TGTGCCAGCAGTTACGGACTAGCGGGTTACAATGAGCAGTTCTTC	few	TRBV6-5	TRBJ2-1	TRBD2
CASSLVGGGADQETQYF	TGTGCCAGCAGCTTGGTTGGCGGGGGGGCGGACCAAGAGACCCAGTACTTC	few	TRBV5-4	TRBJ2-5	TRBD2
CAWSDTGTRIPDTQYF	TGTGCCTGGAGCGATACCGGGACTAGGATCCCAGATACGCAGTATTTT	-	TRBV30	TRBJ2-3	TRBD2
CASSYSSGRVDTQYF	TGTGCCAGCAGTTACTCTAGCGGGCGAGTGGATACGCAGTATTTT	-	TRBV6-6	TRBJ2-3	TRBD2
CASSEPGLGNTIYF	TGTGCCAGCAGCGAACCAGGGCTTGGAAACACCATATATTTT	-	TRBV9	TRBJ1-3	-
CASSLGLRNEQFF	TGTGCCAGCAGCTTAGGCCTTCGGAATGAGCAGTTCTTC	-	TRBV13	TRBJ2-1	-
CASSPEGTASYEQYF	TGTGCCAGCAGCCCAGAAGGGACAGCCTCCTACGAGCAGTACTTC	-	TRBV7-9	TRBJ2-7	TRBD1
CASSPRPGTGIGGKNIQYF	TGTGCCAGCAGCCCTCGTCCCGGGACAGGGATTGGAGGCAAAAACATTCAGTACTTC	-	TRBV9	TRBJ2-4	TRBD1
CASRPSGSSYNEQFF	TGTGCCAGTCGCCCTAGCGGGAGTTCCTACAATGAGCAGTTCTTC	-	TRBV19	TRBJ2-1	TRBD2
CASRRDSGGYEKLFF	TGTGCCAGCAGGCGGGACAGCGGGGGTTATGAAAAACTGTTTTTT	-	TRBV7-9	TRBJ1-4	TRBD1
CASRGIGNTIYF	TGTGCCAGCAGAGGTATCGGGAACACCATATATTTT	-	TRBV27	TRBJ1-3	-
CASSLRGSWSNEQFF	TGTGCCAGCAGTTTACGTGGGAGCTGGAGCAATGAGCAGTTCTTC	-	TRBV28	TRBJ2-1	-
CASSGDRGYEQYF	TGCGCCAGCAGCGGGGACAGGGGGTACGAGCAGTACTTC	once	TRBV4-1	TRBJ2-7	TRBD1